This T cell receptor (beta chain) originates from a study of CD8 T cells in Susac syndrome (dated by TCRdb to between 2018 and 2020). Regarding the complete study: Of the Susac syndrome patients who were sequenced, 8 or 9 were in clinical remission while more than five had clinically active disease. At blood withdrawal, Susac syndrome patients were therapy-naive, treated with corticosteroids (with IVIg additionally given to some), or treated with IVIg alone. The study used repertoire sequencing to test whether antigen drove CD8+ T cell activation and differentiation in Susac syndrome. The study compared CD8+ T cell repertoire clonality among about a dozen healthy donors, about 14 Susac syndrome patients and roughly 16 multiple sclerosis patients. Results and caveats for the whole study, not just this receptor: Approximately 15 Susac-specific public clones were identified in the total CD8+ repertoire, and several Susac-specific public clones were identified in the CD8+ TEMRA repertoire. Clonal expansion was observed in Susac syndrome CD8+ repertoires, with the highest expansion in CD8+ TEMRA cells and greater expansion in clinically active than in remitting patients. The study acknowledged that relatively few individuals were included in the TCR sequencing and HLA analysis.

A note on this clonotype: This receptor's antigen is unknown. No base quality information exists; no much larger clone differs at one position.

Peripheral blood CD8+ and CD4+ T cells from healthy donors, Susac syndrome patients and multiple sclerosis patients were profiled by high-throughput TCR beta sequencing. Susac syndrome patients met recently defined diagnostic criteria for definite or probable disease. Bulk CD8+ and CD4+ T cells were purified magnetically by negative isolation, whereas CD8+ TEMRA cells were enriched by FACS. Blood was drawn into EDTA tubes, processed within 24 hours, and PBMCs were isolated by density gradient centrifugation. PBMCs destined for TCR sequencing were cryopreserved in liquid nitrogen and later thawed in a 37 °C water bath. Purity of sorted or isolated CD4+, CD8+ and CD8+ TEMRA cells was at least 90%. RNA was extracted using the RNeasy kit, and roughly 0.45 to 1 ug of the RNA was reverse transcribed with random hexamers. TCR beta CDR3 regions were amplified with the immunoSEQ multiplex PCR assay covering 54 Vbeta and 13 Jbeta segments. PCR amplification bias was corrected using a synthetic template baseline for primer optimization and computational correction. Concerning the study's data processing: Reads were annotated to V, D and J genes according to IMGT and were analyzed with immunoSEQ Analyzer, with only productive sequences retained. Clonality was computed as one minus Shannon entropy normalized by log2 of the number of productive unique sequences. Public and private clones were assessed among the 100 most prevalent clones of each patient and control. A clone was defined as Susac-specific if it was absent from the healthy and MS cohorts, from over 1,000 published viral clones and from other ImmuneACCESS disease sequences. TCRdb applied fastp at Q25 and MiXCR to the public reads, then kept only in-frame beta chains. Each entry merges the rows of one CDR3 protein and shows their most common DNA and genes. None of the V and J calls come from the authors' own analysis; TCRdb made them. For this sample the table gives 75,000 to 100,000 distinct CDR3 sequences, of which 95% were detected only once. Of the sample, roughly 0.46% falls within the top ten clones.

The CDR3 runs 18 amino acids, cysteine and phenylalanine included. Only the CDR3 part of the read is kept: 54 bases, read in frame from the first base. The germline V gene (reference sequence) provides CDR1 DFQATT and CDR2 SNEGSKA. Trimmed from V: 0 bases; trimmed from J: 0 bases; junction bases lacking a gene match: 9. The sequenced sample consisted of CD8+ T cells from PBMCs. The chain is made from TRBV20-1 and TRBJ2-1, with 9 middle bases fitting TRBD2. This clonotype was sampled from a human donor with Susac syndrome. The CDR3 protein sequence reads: CSARDPRLAESSYNEQFF. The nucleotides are TGCAGTGCTAGAGATCCGAGACTAGCGGAGAGCTCCTACAATGAGCAGTTCTTC.